A selection of T cell receptor beta chains follows, all from one sample in a study of identical twins. TCRdb reanalysed the 5' RACE reads using MiXCR and keeps one entry per CDR3 protein. The sample lists 1.5 million to 2 million distinct CDR3 sequences, under 35% occurring once. The source material was cord blood. These receptors came from a newborn girl in good health. Each CDR3 is given with its conserved first and last residue. The D gene is left open where the match is weak. Clone size is given for some rows only: seen once, a few or many times, or a class if the clone is expanded.

TRBV6-1,NA,TRBD2,TRBJ2-3,CASTQRGSGGALGCTDTQYF,TGTGCCAGCACCCAACGGGGGAGCGGGGGGGCGTTGGGTTGCACAGATACGCAGTATTTT
TRBV9,NA,TRBD1,TRBJ2-7,CASSPGRSRGLTYEQYF,TGTGCCAGCAGCCCCGGTAGATCCAGGGGGCTCACCTACGAGCAGTACTTC
TRBV7-9,NA,NA,TRBJ2-1,CASSSHGGLAIMEQFF,TGTGCCAGCAGCTCGCACGGGGGGCTAGCGATTATGGAGCAGTTCTTC
TRBV12-3/TRBV12-4,once,NA,TRBJ1-6,CASQRWAGDSPLHF,TGTGCCAGCCAAAGATGGGCGGGGGATTCACCCCTCCACTTT
TRBV6-5,NA,TRBD1,TRBJ1-1,CASRTGDRTTEAFF,TGTGCCAGCCGGACAGGCGACAGGACCACTGAAGCTTTCTTT
TRBV12-3/TRBV12-4,once,TRBD1,TRBJ2-7,CASSDRTGGTYEQYF,TGTGCCAGCAGTGATCGGACAGGGGGGACCTACGAGCAGTACTTC
TRBV7-2,few,NA,TRBJ2-1,CASSLRPRFSSYNEQFF,TGTGCCAGCAGCTTGCGGCCTAGGTTTAGCTCCTACAATGAGCAGTTCTTC
TRBV10-2,NA,NA,TRBJ1-1,CASVLGRGAEAFF,TGCGCCAGCGTTCTGGGGAGAGGGGCTGAAGCTTTCTTT
TRBV2,few,NA,TRBJ1-2,CASSELESHYGYTF,TGTGCCAGCAGTGAATTAGAGTCGCACTATGGCTACACCTTC
TRBV3-1,once,NA,TRBJ1-1,CASSQELQGSPAFF,TGTGCCAGCAGCCAAGAGCTCCAGGGTTCGCCAGCTTTCTTT
TRBV2,NA,NA,TRBJ1-6,CASSAPDLRDSPLHF,TGTGCCAGCAGTGCCCCGGACTTAAGGGATTCACCCCTCCACTTT
TRBV20-1,NA,TRBD1,TRBJ1-1,CSARQGTGGGEAFF,TGCAGTGCTAGACAAGGGACAGGGGGCGGTGAAGCTTTCTTT
TRBV20-1,NA,TRBD2,TRBJ2-7,CSARGALGAGDEQYF,TGCAGTGCTAGAGGCGCCCTCGGGGCGGGGGACGAGCAGTACTTC
TRBV29-1,few,NA,TRBJ2-1,CSVGVPEGVYNEQFF,TGCAGCGTTGGGGTGCCGGAGGGTGTCTACAATGAGCAGTTCTTC
TRBV4-1,NA,NA,TRBJ2-1,CASSQDGEGRSYNEQFF,TGCGCCAGCAGCCAAGATGGAGAGGGACGGTCCTACAATGAGCAGTTCTTC
TRBV4-1,NA,TRBD2,TRBJ2-2,CASSPQRGRNTGELFF,TGCGCCAGCAGCCCCCAACGCGGGAGGAACACCGGGGAGCTGTTTTTT
TRBV5-1,NA,NA,TRBJ2-2,CASSMRHPSTGELFF,TGCGCCAGCTCTATGAGGCACCCGAGCACCGGGGAGCTGTTTTTT
TRBV4-1,few,TRBD2,TRBJ2-5,CASGAGGYNEQYF,TGCGCCAGCGGGGCGGGGGGCTACAATGAGCAGTACTTC
TRBV20-1,NA,NA,TRBJ2-1,CGTGRGEQFF,TGCGGCACGGGGCGCGGTGAGCAGTTCTTC
TRBV4-2,NA,TRBD2,TRBJ2-1,CASSQARTSGSSDEQFF,TGTGCCAGCAGCCAAGCCCGGACTAGCGGGAGCTCCGATGAGCAGTTCTTC
TRBV28,few,NA,TRBJ2-5,CASSLSLGETQYF,TGTGCCAGCAGTTTATCGTTAGGAGAGACCCAGTACTTC
TRBV5-1,many,NA,TRBJ2-7,CASSTGTPYEQYF,TGCGCCAGCAGCACCGGGACCCCCTACGAGCAGTACTTC
TRBV6-1,NA,NA,TRBJ1-1,CASSGFMDIGEAFF,TGTGCCAGCAGTGGTTTTATGGACATCGGAGAAGCTTTCTTT
TRBV24-1,NA,TRBD1,TRBJ1-1,CATSDLKGTVLNTEAFF,TGTGCCACCAGTGATTTGAAAGGGACAGTATTGAACACTGAAGCTTTCTTT
TRBV3-1,NA,NA,TRBJ1-6,CASSQDSLNSPLHF,TGTGCCAGCAGCCAGGACAGTCTTAATTCACCCCTCCACTTT
TRBV7-8,few,NA,TRBJ1-6,CASSWDSPLHF,TGTGCCAGCAGCTGGGATTCACCCCTCCACTTT
TRBV5-1,many,NA,TRBJ2-5,CASSLGSAQETQYF,TGTGCCAGCAGCTTGGGGTCAGCCCAAGAGACCCAGTACTTC